A single sample is the source of the 17 T cell receptor beta chains below, sequenced in a study of beta chain features in type 1 diabetes (dated by TCRdb to between 2018 and 2020). Receptors were amplified or captured by the immunoSEQ multiplex PCR assay. All of the isolated RNA was reverse transcribed with the High Capacity cDNA Reverse Transcription Kit, so expressed TCRB transcripts were sequenced. In its TCRdb copy, this immuneACCESS table keeps in-frame sequences only and misses some clones. Where compared with another copy, unresolved V genes explain less than half of these, and the others have no known cause. The sample records about 340,000 clones, 7.5% to 9% of which are singletons. Together, the top ten hold approximately 0.44% of the sample. Input material: central memory CD4+ T cells from blood. These receptors came from a woman between 18 and 30 years old in good health.

This clone has only a few counts. This chain uses TRBV9 with TRBJ2-5; 10 bases agree with TRBD2. Germline V gene sequence: CDR1 SGDLS, CDR2 YYNGEE. CDR3 length equals 16 residues. J gave up 4 bases and V 4 bases, and 10 bases lay outside the gene matches. CDR3 nucleotide sequence: TGTGCCAGCAGCAAGCGGGGGGGCGGGAACGGAGAGACCCAGTACTTC. Protein sequence: CASSKRGGGNGETQYF.

The chain joins TRBV6-5 to TRBJ2-1, with 9 bases identical to TRBD2. The CDR3 sequence is 15 residues long. Germline V lookup: CDR1 MNHEY, CDR2 SVGAGI. V gave up 6 bases and J gave up 5 bases; unmatched junction bases: 8. The CDR3 reads CASSTTSGRDNEQFF. In nucleotides, the CDR3 is TGTGCCAGCAGCACGACTAGCGGAAGAGACAATGAGCAGTTCTTC.

The rearrangement links TRBV9 to TRBJ2-1; 13 bases fit TRBD2. This CDR3 has 18 amino acids. Unmatched junction bases numbered 16, after V lost 4 bases and J lost 9 bases. Germline V CDR1 and CDR2: SGDLS, YYNGEE. The CDR3 here is CASSPSIRGTSGMSEQFF. The CDR3 DNA sequence: TGTGCCAGCAGCCCATCCATAAGGGGGACTAGCGGGATGTCTGAGCAGTTCTTC. The complete variable domain, with remaining parts taken from reference TRBV9 and TRBJ2-1, reads DSGVTQTPKHLITATGQRVTLRCSPRSGDLSVYWYQQSLDQGLQFLIQYYNGEERAKGNILERFSAQQFPDLHSELNLSSLELGDSALYFCASSPSIRGTSGMSEQFFGPGTRLTVL.

The rearrangement uses TRBV18 and TRBJ2-5, with 10 bases lining up with TRBD2. V gave up 3 bases and J gave up 5 bases; unmatched junction bases: 9. Germline values: CDR1 KGHSH, CDR2 LQKENI. The CDR3 totals 16 residues. CDR3 residues: CASSPRTSGAGETQYF. The CDR3 DNA reads as TGTGCCAGCTCACCCCGGACTAGCGGAGCTGGGGAGACCCAGTACTTC.

This clone occurred a few times. The rearrangement links TRBV15 to TRBJ2-1; D might be TRBD2 (6 bases). The CDR3 has 15 residues. Germline V gene sequence: CDR1 LNHNV, CDR2 YYDKDF (reference sequence). Trimming took off 3 bases at V and 3 bases at J, with 12 bases between the two ends. CDR3 sequence: CATSSPTSHYNEQFF. CDR3 DNA sequence: TGTGCCACCAGCAGCCCCACTAGCCACTACAATGAGCAGTTCTTC.

This clone was picked up a small number of times. The gene calls are TRBV18 and TRBJ2-5; 7 positions match TRBD1. Per the germline V gene, CDR1 is KGHSH and CDR2 is LQKENI. With V trimmed by 2 bases and J by 2 bases, 8 bases remained unmatched. This CDR3 has 16 residues. Here the CDR3 DNA reads TGTGCCAGCTCACCAAAGAGGGACAGCAATCAAGAGACCCAGTACTTC. Protein product: CASSPKRDSNQETQYF.

This clone was counted only a few times. This chain joins TRBV28 and TRBJ2-5; 8 nucleotides agree with TRBD1. The CDR3 sequence is 14 residues long. CDR1 is MDHEN, CDR2 SYDVKM, per germline. After removal of 5 bases from V and 7 bases from J, the junction contained 9 bases not matched to a gene. The CDR3 bases are TGTGCCAGCAGTGTGACAGGGGCCCGAGGGACCCAGTACTTC. Amino acid sequence: CASSVTGARGTQYF.

In its sample, this clone was seen a few times. This chain links TRBV15 with TRBJ1-1; D is unclear. The CDR3 is made up of 15 amino acids. With 0 bases removed from V and 1 base from J, the gap between germline ends came to 9 bases. Per germline, CDR1 LNHNV and CDR2 YYDKDF (reference sequence). The CDR3 coding sequence is TGTGCCACCAGCAGAGATGGCGTTAAGAACACTGAAGCTTTCTTT. Amino acids: CATSRDGVKNTEAFF.

Worth noting for this clone: One end of the junction fails to match germline, which may point to a read error. This chain joins TRBV5-4 and TRBJ2-4; D is undetermined. The CDR3 covers 12 residues. The germline V gene encodes CDR1 SGHNT and CDR2 YYREEE (reference sequence). CDR3 in amino acids: CASSLEYFSPTF. CDR3 DNA: TGTGCCAGCAGCTTGGAATACTTTTCCCCTACCTTC.

This clone has just a few counts. The chain employs TRBV7-9 and TRBJ2-7; D call uncertain. Per germline, CDR1 SEHNR and CDR2 FQNEAQ (reference sequence). The CDR3 has 14 amino acids. V lost 1 base and J 0 bases, leaving 7 bases between the germline ends. The CDR3 sequence: CASSLGRSSYEQYF. CDR3 in DNA: TGTGCCAGCAGCTTAGGCAGAAGCTCCTACGAGCAGTACTTC.

This clone occurred a few times. This rearrangement joins TRBV6-5 to TRBJ1-2, with D unclear. Trimming shortened V by 0 bases and J by 4 bases, and 15 bases separated the two germline ends. This CDR3 has 16 residues. Per the germline V gene, CDR1 is MNHEY and CDR2 is SVGAGI. CDR3: CASSYSPMVGSYGYTF. The CDR3 DNA reads TGTGCCAGCAGTTACTCGCCGATGGTAGGCAGCTATGGCTACACCTTC.

The chain uses TRBV9 and TRBJ2-3; D is uncertain. CDR3 length equals 15 residues. From germline, CDR1 is SGDLS and CDR2 YYNGEE. V lost 0 bases and J 0 bases, leaving 8 bases between the germline ends. CDR3 loop: CASSVDGGSTDTQYF. The CDR3 DNA is TGTGCCAGCAGCGTAGACGGCGGAAGCACAGATACGCAGTATTTT.

The V gene is TRBV5-1, the J gene TRBJ2-2, with D possibly matching TRBD1 (5 bases). Germline loops: CDR1 SGHRS, CDR2 YFSETQ. The V gene lost 5 bases and the J gene lost 5 bases, with 16 bases spanning the gap. The CDR3 length is 15 residues. CDR3 sequence (DNA): TGCGCCAGCAGTGGGGCCCTCTTCAATACCGGGGAGCTGTTTTTT. Translated, it gives CASSGALFNTGELFF. Full variable domain (remainder filled in from reference TRBV5-1 and TRBJ2-2): KAGVTQTPRYLIKTRGQQVTLSCSPISGHRSVSWYQQTPGQGLQFLFEYFSETQRNKGNFPGRFSGRQFSNSRSEMNVSTLELGDSALYLCASSGALFNTGELFFGEGSRLTVL.

This clone was picked up one time. V is TRBV5-6 and J is TRBJ2-5; tentative D call: TRBD2 (6 bases). The CDR3 length is 12 residues. The germline V gene encodes CDR1 SGHDT and CDR2 YYEEEE. The V and J ends lost 7 bases and 2 bases respectively, with 9 bases between them. This CDR3 reads CASGRGQETQYF. The DNA for the CDR3 is TGTGCCAGCGGGCGGGGACAAGAGACCCAGTACTTC.

Only a few counts were recorded for this clone. The V and J genes are TRBV5-4 and TRBJ2-1; D possibly corresponds to TRBD2 (5 bases). CDR1 and CDR2 from the germline V gene are SGHNT and YYREEE (reference sequence). V lost 1 base, J lost 0 bases, and 8 bases lay in between. CDR3 length: 15 amino acids. CDR3 in amino acids: CASSLRESSYNEQFF. The CDR3 coding sequence is TGTGCCAGCAGCTTGAGGGAGAGCTCCTACAATGAGCAGTTCTTC.

This clone was counted a few times. The rearrangement links TRBV11-2 to TRBJ2-7; tentatively, D is TRBD1 (6 bases). Germline loops: CDR1 SGHAT, CDR2 FQNNGV. CDR3 length: 14 amino acids. Trimming shortened V by 1 base and J by 2 bases, and 9 bases separated the two germline ends. The CDR3 DNA reads TGTGCCAGCAGCTTAGTACAGGGAACCTACGAGCAGTACTTC. It codes for CASSLVQGTYEQYF.

This clone has more than one count but fewer than ten. The chain recombines TRBV5-1 with TRBJ1-2, with a tentative D call TRBD1 (5 bases). The germline gives CDR1 SGHRS, CDR2 YFSETQ. There are 15 residues in the CDR3. Between the trimmed V and J ends, which lost 7 bases and 3 bases, there was a span of 19 bases. The CDR3 nucleotides read TGCGCCAGCTCAAGTGGCTGGGACGGGGACTATGGCTACACCTTC. It encodes CASSSGWDGDYGYTF.